Listed below are T cell receptor beta chains from one sample, sequenced in a study of blood T cell repertoires in COVID-19. Method: immunoSEQ multiplex PCR; TCRdb's copy keeps in-frame clones and lacks some. The sample lists 120,000 to 150,000 clones; roughly 85% were seen once. Material for sequencing was peripheral blood. The receptors stem from a woman in her fifties or sixties with COVID-19, enrolled during active disease. Each CDR3 is given without its conserved first and last residue. D genes are given only for firm matches.

d_call	v_call	cdr3_aa
-	TRBV7-9	ASSFGQGNINSPLH
-	TRBV18	ASSPAGGGTGANYGYT
-	TRBV10-3	AISTTAGELF
-	TRBV19	ASSTLTGGSSGNTIY
TRBD1	TRBV23-1	ASVKTPTRDRVSCEQF
-	TRBV6-5	ASRLAGWDGYT
TRBD1	TRBV7-9	ASGTDYNYGYT
TRBD1	TRBV6-6	ASSYPGQEWEKLF
-	TRBV2	ASLRQGNTDTQY
-	TRBV7-9	ASSSIYNEQF
-	TRBV23-1	ASGHRELNTEAF
TRBD2	TRBV5-1	ASSSTGTSGGADTQY
-	TRBV6-5	ASSPTLTARYGYT
-	TRBV5-1	ASSLVGASTNEKLF
TRBD1	TRBV6-2/TRBV6-3	ASSSPDRGAYGYT
-	TRBV5-4	ASSPGQRDTGELF
-	TRBV5-6	ASSLGQGDYGEQF
-	TRBV27	ASSPTGSYEQY
TRBD2	TRBV3-1/TRBV3-2	ASSQYPKLAATDTQY
TRBD2	TRBV9	ASSVGGGQETQY
-	TRBV28	ASSLPDKVYEQY
TRBD1	TRBV7-9	ASTGTGVETQY